This T cell receptor (beta chain) was sequenced during a study of cytomegalovirus exposure and HLA in healthy donors. V dropped 4 bases and J dropped 2 bases, with 12 bases sitting between them. Per germline, CDR1 SGHDT and CDR2 YYEEEE. CDR3 length: 14 residues. General study findings and limits: TCR beta V- and J-gene trimming was later associated with a missense DCLRE1C variant.

The PCR used 60 Vbeta and 13 Jbeta primers. Clones were sequenced by immunoSEQ multiplex PCR, and TCRdb holds only the in-frame ones, with some missing. The top ten clones hold about 3% of a sample with 55,000 to 75,000 clones, less than 65% of them seen once. Note on this clone: The antigen is undetermined.

Specimen: PBMCs. The chain has TRBV5-6 and TRBJ1-1; tentative D call: TRBD1 (5 bases). The TCR comes from a man aged 25-45 years in good health and CMV-seronegative. For the CDR3, the DNA is TGTGCCAGCAGCCTCCGACAGTCTAACACTGAAGCTTTCTTT. Translated: CASSLRQSNTEAFF.